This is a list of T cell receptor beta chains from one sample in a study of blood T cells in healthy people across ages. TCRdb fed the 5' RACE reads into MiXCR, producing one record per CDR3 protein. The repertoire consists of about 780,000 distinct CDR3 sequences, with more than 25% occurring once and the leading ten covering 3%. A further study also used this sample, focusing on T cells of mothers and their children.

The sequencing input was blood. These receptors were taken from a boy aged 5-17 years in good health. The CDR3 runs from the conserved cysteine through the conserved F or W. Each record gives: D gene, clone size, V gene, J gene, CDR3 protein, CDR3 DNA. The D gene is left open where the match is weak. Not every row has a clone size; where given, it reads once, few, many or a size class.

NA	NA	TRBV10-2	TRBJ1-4	CASSASTQNEKLFF	TGCGCCAGCAGTGCGTCCACTCAGAATGAAAAACTGTTTTTT
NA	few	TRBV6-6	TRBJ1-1	CASSYDAIGNTEAFF	TGTGCCAGCAGTTACGATGCCATCGGAAACACTGAAGCTTTCTTT
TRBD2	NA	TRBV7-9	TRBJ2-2	CARGGNAGELFF	TGTGCCCGGGGGGGTAATGCCGGGGAGCTGTTTTTT
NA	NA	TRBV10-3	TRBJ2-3	CAISEWGVGTDTQCF	NA
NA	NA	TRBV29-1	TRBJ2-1	CSVEGKSSYNEQFF	TGCAGCGTTGAAGGGAAAAGCTCCTACAATGAGCAGTTCTTC
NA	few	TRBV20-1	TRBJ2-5	CSARAVGALRETQYF	TGCAGTGCTAGAGCAGTAGGGGCCCTCCGAGAGACCCAGTACTTC
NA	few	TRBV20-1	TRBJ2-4	CSSWFENIQYF	TGCAGTAGTTGGTTTGAAAACATTCAGTACTTC
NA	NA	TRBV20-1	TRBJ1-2	CSAPGPTNYGYTF	TGCAGTGCTCCGGGACCCACTAACTATGGCTACACCTTC
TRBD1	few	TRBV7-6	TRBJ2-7	CASSLEGRQGTYEQYF	TGTGCCAGCAGCTTAGAGGGGCGACAGGGGACCTACGAGCAGTACTTC
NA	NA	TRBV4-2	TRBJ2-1	CASSQDPQDYYNEQFF	TGTGCCAGCAGCCAAGATCCCCAAGATTATTACAATGAGCAGTTCTTC
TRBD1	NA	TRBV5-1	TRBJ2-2	CASSEARTGFTGELFF	TGCGCCAGCAGCGAAGCGCGGACAGGGTTTACTGGGGAGCTGTTTTTT
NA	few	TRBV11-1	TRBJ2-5	CASSFTGIGETQYF	TGTGCCAGCAGTTTCACAGGGATTGGAGAGACCCAGTACTTC
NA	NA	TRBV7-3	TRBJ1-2	CASSSQGHLNYGHTF	TGTGCCAGCAGCTCCCAGGGACACCTAAACTATGGCCACACCTTC
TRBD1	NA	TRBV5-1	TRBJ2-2	CASSRIGTENTGELFF	TGCGCCAGCAGCAGGATCGGGACAGAGAACACCGGGGAGCTGTTTTTT
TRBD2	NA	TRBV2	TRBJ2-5	CASSREGLGEGETQYF	TGTGCCAGCAGCCGAGAGGGCCTCGGGGAGGGAGAGACCCAGTACTTC
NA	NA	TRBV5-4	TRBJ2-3	CASAPLSYSNSDTQYF	TGTGCCAGCGCCCCTTTAAGCTATAGCAACTCAGATACGCAGTATTTT
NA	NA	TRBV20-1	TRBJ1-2	CSGIGLDGYTF	TGCAGCGGCATCGGCCTCGATGGCTACACCTTC
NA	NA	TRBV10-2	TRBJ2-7	CASSESGTLLYEQYF	TGCGCCAGCAGTGAGTCAGGGACTCTACTCTACGAGCAGTACTTC
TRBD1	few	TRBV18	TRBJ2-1	CASSAPGQGTSGQFF	TGTGCCAGCTCAGCTCCGGGACAGGGGACTTCTGGGCAGTTCTTC
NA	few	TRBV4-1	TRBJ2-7	CASSQEWGGGYEQYF	TGCGCCAGCAGCCAAGAGTGGGGAGGAGGCTACGAGCAGTACTTC
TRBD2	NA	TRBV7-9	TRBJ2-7	CASSPGGIGMYEQYF	TGTGCCAGCAGCCCGGGGGGGATAGGAATGTACGAGCAGTACTTC
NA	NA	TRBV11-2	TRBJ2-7	CASSSQTPDEQYF	TGTGCCAGCAGCTCCCAGACACCAGACGAGCAGTACTTC
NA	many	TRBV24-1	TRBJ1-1	CATSQGWNTEAFF	TGTGCCACCAGTCAGGGCTGGAACACTGAAGCTTTCTTT
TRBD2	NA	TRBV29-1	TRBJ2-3	CSAALAGSTDTQYF	TGCAGCGCTGCACTAGCGGGTAGCACAGATACGCAGTATTTT
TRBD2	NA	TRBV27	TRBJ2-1	CASSLIAGMYNEQFF	TGTGCCAGCAGCCTGATAGCGGGGATGTACAATGAGCAGTTCTTC
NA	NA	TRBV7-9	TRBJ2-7	CASSPKTGMHEQYF	TGTGCCAGCAGCCCCAAAACAGGAATGCACGAGCAGTACTTC
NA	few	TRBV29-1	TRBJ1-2	CSVEDETQGQDGHTF	TGCAGCGTTGAAGATGAGACCCAGGGGCAGGATGGCCACACCTTC
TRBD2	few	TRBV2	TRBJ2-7	CASSEAGLAGAHEQYF	TGTGCCAGCAGTGAAGCTGGACTAGCGGGGGCCCACGAGCAGTACTTC
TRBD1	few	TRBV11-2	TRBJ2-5	CASSETPGQGAREQYF	TGTGCCAGCAGCGAGACACCGGGACAGGGGGCGCGGGAGCAGTACTTC
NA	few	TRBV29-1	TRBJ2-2	CSAPKWNTGELFF	TGCAGCGCCCCTAAGTGGAACACCGGGGAGCTGTTTTTT
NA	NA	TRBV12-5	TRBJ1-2	CASGLALPFGANYGYTF	TGTGCTAGTGGTTTGGCATTACCGTTCGGGGCTAACTATGGCTACACCTTC
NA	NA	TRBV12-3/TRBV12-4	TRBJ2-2	CASSGQENTGELFF	TGTGCCAGCTCCGGCCAGGAGAACACCGGGGAGCTGTTTTTT
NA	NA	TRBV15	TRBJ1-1	CATSRAGSTEAFF	TGTGCCACCAGCAGGGCAGGTAGCACTGAAGCTTTCTTT
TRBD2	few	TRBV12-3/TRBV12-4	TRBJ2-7	CASSGLAGTEQYF	TGTGCCAGCAGCGGACTAGCGGGGACTGAGCAGTACTTC
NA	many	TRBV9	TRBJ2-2	CASSASKGNTGELFF	TGTGCCAGCAGCGCCTCAAAGGGGAACACCGGGGAGCTGTTTTTT
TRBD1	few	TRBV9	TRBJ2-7	CASSPGTGVEQYF	TGTGCCAGCAGCCCCGGGACAGGGGTGGAGCAGTACTTC
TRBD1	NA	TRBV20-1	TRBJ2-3	CSARSGQGEGDTQYF	TGCAGTGCTAGATCAGGACAGGGAGAAGGAGATACGCAGTATTTT
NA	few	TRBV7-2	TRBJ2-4	CASSLQVSNIQYF	TGTGCCAGCAGCTTACAGGTTTCGAACATTCAGTACTTC
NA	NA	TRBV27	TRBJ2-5	CASSLYSSGTQYF	TGTGCCAGCAGTTTATATTCCTCAGGGACCCAGTACTTC
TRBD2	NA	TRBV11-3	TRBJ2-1	CASSLDSGLENEQFF	TGTGCCAGCAGCTTAGATAGCGGGCTGGAGAATGAGCAGTTCTTC
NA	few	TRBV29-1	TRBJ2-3	CSVEEGGTDTQYF	TGCAGCGTTGAAGAAGGGGGCACAGATACGCAGTATTTT
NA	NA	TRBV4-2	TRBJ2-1	CASSQLKGEQFF	TGTGCCAGCAGCCAATTAAAGGGTGAGCAGTTCTTC
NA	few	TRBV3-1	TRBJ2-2	CASSQWGADSTGELFF	TGTGCCAGCAGCCAATGGGGGGCAGATAGCACCGGGGAGCTGTTTTTT
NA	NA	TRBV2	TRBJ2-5	CATAFRVLAETQYF	TGTGCCACTGCTTTTCGGGTTCTCGCAGAGACCCAGTACTTC
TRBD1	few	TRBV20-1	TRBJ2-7	CSARVPGQGIYEQYF	TGCAGTGCTAGAGTTCCGGGACAGGGGATCTACGAGCAGTACTTC
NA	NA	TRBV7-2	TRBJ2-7	CASSPSGRPYEQYF	TGTGCCAGCAGCCCCAGCGGGCGACCCTACGAGCAGTACTTC
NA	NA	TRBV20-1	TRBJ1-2	CSARTDYYGYTF	TGCAGTGCTAGGACTGACTACTATGGCTACACCTTC
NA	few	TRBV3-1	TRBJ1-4	CASSHSPSGSLEKLSF	TGTGCCAGCAGCCATTCCCCCTCCGGGAGCCTCGAAAAACTGTCTTTT
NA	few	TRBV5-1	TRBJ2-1	CASSVGTKGAGGEQFF	TGCGCCAGCAGCGTAGGGACTAAGGGGGCAGGTGGAGAGCAGTTCTTC
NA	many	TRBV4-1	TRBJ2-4	CASRPPGAENIQYF	TGCGCCAGCAGACCCCCCGGGGCGGAAAACATTCAGTACTTC
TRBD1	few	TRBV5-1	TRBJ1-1	CASSSYRGQGVTTEAFF	TGCGCCAGCAGCTCGTACAGGGGACAGGGTGTAACCACTGAAGCTTTCTTT
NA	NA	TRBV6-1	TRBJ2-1	CASKAYPYNEQFF	TGTGCCAGCAAGGCCTATCCCTACAATGAGCAGTTCTTC